This T cell receptor (beta chain) was identified in a study of T cells in Graves' hyperthyroidism and ophthalmopathy. Study information: Peripheral blood was drawn at first diagnosis, prior to all treatment. Notes on the study in general: In simple terms, a model built on 13 V-J features told ophthalmopathy apart from stable hyperthyroidism.

Many counts were recorded for this clonotype. Its antigen remains unidentified. V dropped 1 base and J dropped 2 bases, with 9 bases sitting between them. Per germline, CDR1 DFQATT and CDR2 SNEGSKA (reference sequence). The CDR3 sequence is 13 residues long. Amplification targeted TCR beta CDR3 regions from RNA transcripts. First-round RT-PCR with HTBI primers amplified the TCR CDR3 region. Using its own MiXCR run on the multiplex PCR reads, TCRdb lists one record per CDR3 protein. The table includes roughly 290,000 distinct CDR3 sequences, more than 10% detected once. Hyperthyroidism in the patients, aged 18 to 65, was newly diagnosed and under 2 months in duration. Diagnostic assessment was based on clinical symptoms, serum thyroxine and TRAb, thyroid ultrasound and orbital computed tomography.

This rearrangement joins TRBV20-1 to TRBJ2-7; no firm D call. This TCR was sampled from a woman aged 25-40 years with Graves' hyperthyroidism that later progressed to Graves' ophthalmopathy. Sequenced sample: blood. The CDR3 is CSARGENPYEQYF. CDR3 sequence (DNA): TGCAGTGCTAGAGGAGAGAACCCCTACGAGCAGTACTTC.